This T cell receptor (beta chain) stems from a study of OX40 agonist ivuxolimab in advanced cancers. The germline V gene has CDR1 MNHNS and CDR2 SASEGT. The CDR3 extends over 15 amino acids. After removal of 3 bases from V and 2 bases from J, the junction contained 3 bases not matched to a gene. Data came from immunoSEQ multiplex PCR; TCRdb stores just in-frame clones and leaves some out. The sample records over 30,000 clones, 65% to 90% being singletons. This TCR came from an adult with an advanced solid tumor such as melanoma, head and neck, liver or kidney cancer. The source material was CD4+ or CD8+ T cells sorted from blood, sampled in a trial of the OX40 agonist ivuxolimab. The chain has TRBV6-1 and TRBJ2-1; 8 nucleotides agree with TRBD2. DNA of the CDR3: TGTGCCAGCAGTGAGGGCGGGGGGACCTACAATGAGCAGTTCTTC. Protein product: CASSEGGGTYNEQFF.